The clone carrying this T cell receptor (beta chain) was seen a handful of times. Using a J-beta primer mix together with a sample-barcoded 5' primer, a second PCR was run for about 6 to 12 cycles. TCRdb called the 5' RACE reads again in MiXCR, with one record for every CDR3 protein. The repertoire holds 600,000 to 1,000,000 distinct CDR3 sequences, around 25% seen once, with more than 3% in the top ten. These data come from a study of blood T cells in healthy people across ages. CDR1 and CDR2 from the germline V gene are SGHTA and FQGNSA. The ends were cut back, 5 bases at V and 2 bases at J, with 13 bases in the middle. The CDR3 runs to 14 residues. Peripheral blood, around 10 milliliters per donor, was collected. This sample also belongs to another study, concerning T cells of mothers and their children. That publication notes: When the second PCR was run, its M1S primer added sample barcodes and 2-4 random nucleotides.

This clonotype was obtained from a boy between 10 and 17 years old in good health. The gene calls are TRBV7-2 and TRBJ2-7; unclear D gene. Sequenced sample: blood. CDR3: CASSPMDGPYEQYF. CDR3 nucleotide sequence: TGTGCCAGCAGCCCGATGGACGGACCCTACGAGCAGTACTTC.